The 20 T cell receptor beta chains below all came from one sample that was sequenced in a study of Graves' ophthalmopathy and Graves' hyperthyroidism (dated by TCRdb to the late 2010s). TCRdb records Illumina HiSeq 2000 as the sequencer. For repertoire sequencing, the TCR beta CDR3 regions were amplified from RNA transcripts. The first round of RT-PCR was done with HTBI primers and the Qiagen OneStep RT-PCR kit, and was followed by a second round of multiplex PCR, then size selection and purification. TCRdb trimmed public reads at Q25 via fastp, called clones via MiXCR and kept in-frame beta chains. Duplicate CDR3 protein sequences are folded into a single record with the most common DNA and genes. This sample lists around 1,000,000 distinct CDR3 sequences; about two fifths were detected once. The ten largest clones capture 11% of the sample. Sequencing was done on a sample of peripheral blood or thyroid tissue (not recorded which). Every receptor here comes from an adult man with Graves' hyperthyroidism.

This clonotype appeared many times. The DNA of the CDR3 is TGTGCCAGCAGCTTAGAAGTTAGCTCTAGTTACGAGCAGTACTTC. It encodes CASSLEVSSSYEQYF. The chain joins TRBV7-6 to TRBJ2-7, with D unresolved. This CDR3 is built from 15 residues. Deletions cut 1 base from V and 4 bases from J, with 14 bases between. Per germline, CDR1 SGHVS and CDR2 FNYEAQ.

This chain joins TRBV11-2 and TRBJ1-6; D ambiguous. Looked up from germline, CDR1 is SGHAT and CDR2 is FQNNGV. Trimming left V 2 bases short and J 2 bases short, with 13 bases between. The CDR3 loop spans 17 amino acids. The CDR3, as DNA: TGTGCCAGCAGCTTACCTCATGACATCGCCTATAATTCACCCCTCCACTTT. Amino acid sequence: CASSLPHDIAYNSPLHF.

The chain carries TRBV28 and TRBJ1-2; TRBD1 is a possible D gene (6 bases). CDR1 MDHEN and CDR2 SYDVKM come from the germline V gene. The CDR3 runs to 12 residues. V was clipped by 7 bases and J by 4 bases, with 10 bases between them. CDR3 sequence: CASTLQGYGYTF. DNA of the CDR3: TGTGCCAGCACCCTACAGGGCTATGGCTACACCTTC.

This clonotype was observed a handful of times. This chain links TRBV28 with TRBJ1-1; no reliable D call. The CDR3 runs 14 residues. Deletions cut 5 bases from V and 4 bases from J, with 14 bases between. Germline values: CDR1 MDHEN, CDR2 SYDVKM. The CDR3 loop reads CASSHEWVGTEAFF. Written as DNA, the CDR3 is TGTGCCAGCAGTCACGAATGGGTGGGCACTGAAGCTTTCTTT. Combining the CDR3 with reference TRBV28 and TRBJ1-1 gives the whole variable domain DVKVTQSSRYLVKRTGEKVFLECVQDMDHENMFWYRQDPGLGLRLIYFSYDVKMKEKGDIPEGYSVSREKKERFSLILESASTNQTSMYLCASSHEWVGTEAFFGQGTRLTVV.

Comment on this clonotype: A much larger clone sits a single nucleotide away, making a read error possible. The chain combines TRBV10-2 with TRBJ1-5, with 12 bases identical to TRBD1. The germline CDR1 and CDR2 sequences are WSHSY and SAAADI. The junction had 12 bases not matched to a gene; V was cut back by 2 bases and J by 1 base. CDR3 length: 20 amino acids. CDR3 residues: CASSERYPGQGAQSNQPQHF. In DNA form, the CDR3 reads TGCGCCAGCAGTGAGCGATACCCGGGACAGGGGGCGCAGAGCAATCAGCCCCAGCATTTT.

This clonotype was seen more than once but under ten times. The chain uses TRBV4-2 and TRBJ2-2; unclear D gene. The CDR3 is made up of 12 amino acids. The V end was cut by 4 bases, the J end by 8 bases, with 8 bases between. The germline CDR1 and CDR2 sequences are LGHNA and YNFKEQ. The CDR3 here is CASSRSNGELFF. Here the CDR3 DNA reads TGTGCCAGCAGCCGATCCAATGGGGAGCTGTTTTTT.

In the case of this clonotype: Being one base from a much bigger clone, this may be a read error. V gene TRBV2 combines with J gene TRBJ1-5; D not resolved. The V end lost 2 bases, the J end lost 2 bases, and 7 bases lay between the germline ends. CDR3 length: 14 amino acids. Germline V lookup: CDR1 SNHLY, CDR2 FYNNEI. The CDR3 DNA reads TGTGCCAGCAGTGAAACCTGGGGCAATCAGCCCCAGCATTTT. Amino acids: CASSETWGNQPQHF.

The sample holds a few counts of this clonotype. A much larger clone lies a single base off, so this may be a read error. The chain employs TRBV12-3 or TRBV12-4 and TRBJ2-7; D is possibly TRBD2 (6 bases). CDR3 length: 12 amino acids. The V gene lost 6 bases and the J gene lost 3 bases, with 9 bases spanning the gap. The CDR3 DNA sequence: TGTGCCAGCAGCAAGGACTACTACGAGCAGTACTTC. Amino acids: CASSKDYYEQYF.

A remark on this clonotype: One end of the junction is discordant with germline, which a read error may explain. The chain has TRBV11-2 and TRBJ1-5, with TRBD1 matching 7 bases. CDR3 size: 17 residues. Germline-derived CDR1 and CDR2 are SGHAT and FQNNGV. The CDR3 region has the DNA TGCGCCAGCAGCCAACGACAGGGAGGTTATGGCAATCAGCCCCAGCATTTT. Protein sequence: CASSQRQGGYGNQPQHF.

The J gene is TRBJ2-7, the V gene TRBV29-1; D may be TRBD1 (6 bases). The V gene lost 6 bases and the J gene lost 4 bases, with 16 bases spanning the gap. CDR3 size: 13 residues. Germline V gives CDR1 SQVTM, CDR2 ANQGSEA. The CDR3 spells CSVKTGEGYEQYF. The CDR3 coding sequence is TGCAGCGTAAAGACAGGTGAGGGATACGAGCAGTACTTC.

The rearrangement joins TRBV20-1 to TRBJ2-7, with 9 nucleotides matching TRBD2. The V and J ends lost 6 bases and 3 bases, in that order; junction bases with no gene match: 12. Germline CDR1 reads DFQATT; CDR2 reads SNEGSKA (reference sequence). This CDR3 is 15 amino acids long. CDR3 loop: CSAPNPSGTIYEQYF. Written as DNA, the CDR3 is TGCAGTGCCCCGAACCCTAGCGGGACCATCTACGAGCAGTACTTC.

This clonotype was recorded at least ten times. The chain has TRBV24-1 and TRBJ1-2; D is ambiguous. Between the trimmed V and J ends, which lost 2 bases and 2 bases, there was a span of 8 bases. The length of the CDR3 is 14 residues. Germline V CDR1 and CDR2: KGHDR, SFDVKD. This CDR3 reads CATSDSPRNYGYTF. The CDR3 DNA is TGTGCCACCAGTGATTCCCCACGCAACTATGGCTACACCTTC.

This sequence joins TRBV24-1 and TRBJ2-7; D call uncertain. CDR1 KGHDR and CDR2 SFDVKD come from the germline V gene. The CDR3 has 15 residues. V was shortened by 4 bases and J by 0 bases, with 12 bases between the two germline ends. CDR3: CATSEHGPSSYEQYF. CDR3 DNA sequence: TGTGCCACCAGTGAACATGGACCCAGCTCCTACGAGCAGTACTTC.

In DNA, the CDR3 is TGTGCCAGCAGTGAATATCCTGGGAACACTGAAGCTTTCTTT. The encoded protein is CASSEYPGNTEAFF. The V gene is TRBV25-1, the J gene TRBJ1-1; the D is unclear. The CDR3 contains 14 residues. The V end was cut by 0 bases, the J end by 1 base, with 6 bases between. The germline gives CDR1 MGHDK, CDR2 SYGVNS.

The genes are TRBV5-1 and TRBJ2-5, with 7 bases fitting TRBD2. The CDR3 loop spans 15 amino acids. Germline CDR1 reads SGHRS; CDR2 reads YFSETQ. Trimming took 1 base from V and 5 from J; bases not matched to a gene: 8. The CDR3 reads CASSLPAGDFETQYF. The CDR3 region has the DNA TGCGCCAGCAGCTTGCCGGCGGGAGATTTTGAGACCCAGTACTTC.

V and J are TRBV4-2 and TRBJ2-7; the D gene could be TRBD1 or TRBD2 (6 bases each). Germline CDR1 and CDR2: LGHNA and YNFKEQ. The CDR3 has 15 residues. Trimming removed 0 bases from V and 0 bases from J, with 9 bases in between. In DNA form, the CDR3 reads TGTGCCAGCAGCCAAGATAGGGGGGCCTCCTACGAGCAGTACTTC. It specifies CASSQDRGASYEQYF.

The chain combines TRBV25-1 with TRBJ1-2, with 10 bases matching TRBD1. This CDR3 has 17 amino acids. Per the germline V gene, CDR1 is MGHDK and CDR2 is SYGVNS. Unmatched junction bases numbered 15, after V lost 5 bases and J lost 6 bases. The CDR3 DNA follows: TGTGCCAGCAGTTTAACCCCGACAGGGGGCAATTGGAATGGCTACACCTTC. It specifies CASSLTPTGGNWNGYTF.

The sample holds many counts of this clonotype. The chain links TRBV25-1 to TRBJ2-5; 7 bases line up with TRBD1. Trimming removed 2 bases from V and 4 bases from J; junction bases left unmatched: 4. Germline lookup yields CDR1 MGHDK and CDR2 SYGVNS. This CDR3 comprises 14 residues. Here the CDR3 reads CASSEDRVGETQYF. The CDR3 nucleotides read TGTGCCAGCAGTGAAGACAGGGTGGGAGAGACCCAGTACTTC.

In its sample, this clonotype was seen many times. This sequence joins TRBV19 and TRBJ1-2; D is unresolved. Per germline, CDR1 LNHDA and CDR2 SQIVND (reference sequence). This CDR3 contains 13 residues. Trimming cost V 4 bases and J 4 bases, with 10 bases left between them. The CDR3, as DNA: TGTGCCAGTAGTAAATCGACATTCTATGGCTACACCTTC. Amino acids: CASSKSTFYGYTF.

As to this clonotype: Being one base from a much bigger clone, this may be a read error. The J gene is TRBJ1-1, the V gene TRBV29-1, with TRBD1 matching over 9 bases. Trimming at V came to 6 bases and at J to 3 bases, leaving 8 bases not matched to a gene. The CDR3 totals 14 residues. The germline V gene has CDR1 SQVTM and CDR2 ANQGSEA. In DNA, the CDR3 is TGCAGCGTGGGAAATGACAGGGGGGACACTGAAGCTTTCTTT. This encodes CSVGNDRGDTEAFF. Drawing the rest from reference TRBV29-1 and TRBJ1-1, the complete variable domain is SAVISQKPSRDICQRGTSLTIQCQVDSQVTMMFWYRQQPGQSLTLIATANQGSEATYESGFVIDKFPISRPNLTFSTLTVSNMSPEDSSIYLCSVGNDRGDTEAFFGQGTRLTVV.